This is a list of T cell receptor beta chains from one sample in a study of cytomegalovirus exposure and HLA in healthy donors. The table came from immunoSEQ multiplex PCR; TCRdb's copy has only in-frame clones and leaves some out. The table records around 110,000 clones, about 72% of them present only once. Material for sequencing was PBMCs. The receptors originated from a man between 18 and 29 years old in good health and CMV-seronegative. CDR3s include the opening cysteine and the closing phenylalanine or tryptophan. A D gene is named only where the DNA matches it firmly. Size is omitted from some rows. Given values are once, few, many or a class for expanded clones.

. TRBJ2-1 TRBV10-1 . TGCGCCAGCAGTGAGTCCGGACTGAATGAGCAGTTCTTC CASSESGLNEQFF
. TRBJ2-3 TRBV18 . TGTGCCAGCTCACCCGGATCGGCAGGGACTTTTTACACAGATACGCAGTATTTT CASSPGSAGTFYTDTQYF
. TRBJ1-1 TRBV19 . TGTGCCAGTAGTGGAGACGCTGAAGCTTTCTTT CASSGDAEAFF
TRBD1 TRBJ2-3 TRBV11-2 . TGTGCCAGCAGCAAGCGACAGGGGGGAACCACAGATACGCAGTATTTT CASSKRQGGTTDTQYF
TRBD1 TRBJ2-3 TRBV5-1 . TGCGCCAGCAGCGCGAGTCGACAGGGGAGGGATACGCAGTATTTT CASSASRQGRDTQYF
. TRBJ1-2 TRBV7-9 . TGTGCCAGCAGCTTAGGTCTGTCTAACTATGGCTACCCCTTC CASSLGLSNYGYPF
. TRBJ1-4 TRBV10-1 . TGCGCCAGCAGTGAGTCGACGGGAAAACTGTTTTTT CASSESTGKLFF
. TRBJ2-1 TRBV7-9 . TGCGCCAGCAGCTTACGGCAGGGGGGTAACAATGAGCAGTTCTTC CASSLRQGGNNEQFF
. TRBJ1-6 TRBV4-2 . TGTGCCAGCAGCCAAGAGCCCCGCCTAGGCGTTAATTCACCCCTCCACTTT CASSQEPRLGVNSPLHF
TRBD1 TRBJ2-5 TRBV28 . TGTGCCAGCAGTTTGGACAGGGCGAGAGAGACCCAGTACTTC CASSLDRARETQYF
TRBD1 TRBJ1-2 TRBV9 . TGTGCCAGCAGCGCACCCCATAGGGGACAGGGGAATGGCTACACCTTC CASSAPHRGQGNGYTF
TRBD1 TRBJ1-3 TRBV29-1 once TGCAGCGTTGAAGTTGCAAGGGACAGGGTGTTTAACACCATATATTTT CSVEVARDRVFNTIYF
TRBD1 TRBJ1-1 TRBV2 . TGTGCCAGCAGCAGACAGGGGGCCGCTGAAGCTTTCTTT CASSRQGAAEAFF
. TRBJ1-2 TRBV7-2 once TGTGCCAGCAGCTTAGACAGGACGGGCGGCTACACCTTC CASSLDRTGGYTF
. TRBJ1-5 TRBV19 . TGTGCCAGTAGTTCCCTCGGGGGTAGCAATCAGCCCCAGCATTTT CASSSLGGSNQPQHF
. TRBJ2-1 TRBV28 . TGTGCCAGCACCTCGGGGTCCCATGAGCAGTTCTTC CASTSGSHEQFF
. TRBJ2-2 TRBV28 . TGTGCCAGCAGTTCCGGTCCGTTGTCCGGGGAGCTGTTTTTT CASSSGPLSGELFF
. TRBJ2-1 TRBV7-9 . TGTGCCAGCAGCTTATTTACTAGTTCGGGGTTCTTC CASSLFTSSGFF
TRBD2 TRBJ2-1 TRBV7-2 . TGTGCCAGCAGCTTAGGACTAGCGGTTTACAATGAGCAGTTCTTC CASSLGLAVYNEQFF
TRBD1 TRBJ2-5 TRBV19 few TGTGCCAGTGGCCGGGACAGCAAGACCCAGTACTTC CASGRDSKTQYF
. TRBJ1-2 TRBV5-4 once TGTGCCAGCAGCTTGAACAGCAACTATGGCTACACCTTC CASSLNSNYGYTF
TRBD1 TRBJ1-2 TRBV2 . TGTGCCAGCAGTGTTCGCAGGGGGCTCGATGACTACACCTTC CASSVRRGLDDYTF
TRBD2 TRBJ2-7 TRBV19 . TGTGCCAGTAGTCTCGGACTAGCGGGGGTTAATGAGCAGTACTTC CASSLGLAGVNEQYF
TRBD1 TRBJ2-3 TRBV6-5 . TGTGCCAGCAGTCGGAGACAGGGGGCAGATACGCAGTATTTT CASSRRQGADTQYF
. TRBJ1-6 TRBV28 . TGTGCCAGCAGTCCCGGGAATTCACCCCTCCACTTT CASSPGNSPLHF
. TRBJ2-7 TRBV4-3 . TGCGCCAGCAGCCAAGACCCAGGTGATCCCTCCTACGAGCAGTACTTC CASSQDPGDPSYEQYF
. TRBJ2-7 TRBV5-1 . TGCGCCAGCAGCCTCACAGGGAAATCCCTCTACGAGCAGTACTTC CASSLTGKSLYEQYF
TRBD2 TRBJ2-3 TRBV5-4 . TGTGCCAGCAGCATTCAGCGGGGGGGCCTCGATACGCAGTATTTT CASSIQRGGLDTQYF
TRBD1 TRBJ1-2 TRBV5-8 . TGTGCCAGCAGCTTGTCCGGGACAGGGACGATTGGCTACACCTTC CASSLSGTGTIGYTF
. TRBJ1-6 TRBV7-2 . TGTGCCAGCAGCGGGGGTCGCAGGGGTAATTCACCCCTCCACTTT CASSGGRRGNSPLHF
TRBD1 TRBJ1-6 TRBV4-3 . TGCGCCAGCAGCCAAGATGGCGGGGGACAGGGGAATTCACCCCTCCACTTT CASSQDGGGQGNSPLHF
. TRBJ1-4 TRBV27 . TGTGCCAGCAGTTTAGGGGGGGCTGGCGAAAAACTGTTTTTT CASSLGGAGEKLFF
. TRBJ1-3 TRBV10-2 . TGCGCCAGCCACTCTGGAAACACCATATATTTT CASHSGNTIYF
. TRBJ2-7 TRBV6-1 . TGTGCCAGCAGTGGGTACGGACATTACGAGCAGTACTTC CASSGYGHYEQYF
TRBD1 TRBJ2-5 TRBV5-4 . TGTGCCAGCAGCTCGGGCCAGGTGGGACAGCAAGAGACCCAGTACTTC CASSSGQVGQQETQYF
TRBD2 TRBJ2-1 TRBV6-4 few TGTGCCAGCAGTTCAACTAGCGGGGGGGCAGTTGAGCAGTTCTTC CASSSTSGGAVEQFF
. TRBJ1-2 TRBV11-2 . TGTGCCAGCAGCCTCCCGGGACACCCTTATGGCTACACCTTC CASSLPGHPYGYTF
. TRBJ2-3 TRBV5-8 . TGTGCCAGCAGCCCAGCCCCGGAGGCAGATACGCAGTATTTT CASSPAPEADTQYF
. TRBJ2-3 TRBV9 . TGTGCCAGCAGCGCAAGTGGTCGCGGGGCGGATACGCAGTATTTT CASSASGRGADTQYF
TRBD1 TRBJ2-7 TRBV6-5 . TGTGCCAGCAGTCCGACGACAGGGGCCTACGAGCAGTACTTC CASSPTTGAYEQYF
. TRBJ1-2 TRBV7-9 few TGTGCCAGCAGCTTATCGGGTGGCTACACCTTC CASSLSGGYTF
TRBD1 TRBJ1-2 TRBV18 . TGTGCCAGCTCAGAGGGGACAGGTCTGGAGAGGGGCTACACCTTC CASSEGTGLERGYTF
. TRBJ2-4 TRBV19 . TGTGCCAGTAGTATAGATTGGGACTTAGCCAAAAACATTCAGTACTTC CASSIDWDLAKNIQYF
TRBD2 TRBJ2-3 TRBV6-4 medium-sized TGTGCCAGCAGTGACTCGGCTAGCGGGGGGGATACGCAGTATTTT CASSDSASGGDTQYF
. TRBJ2-2 TRBV18 . TGTGCCAGCTCACGACGACTGCCGTCATCAACTACGAACACCGGGGAGCTGTTTTTT CASSRRLPSSTTNTGELFF